This note documents a single T cell receptor beta chain sequence. Its specificity is unknown. The data stem from a study of cytomegalovirus exposure and HLA in healthy donors. The PCR had 60 Vbeta and 13 Jbeta primers. Sequencing was performed with immunoSEQ multiplex PCR; in TCRdb, only in-frame clones are kept and a portion is missing. The table lists under 100,000 clones. The CDR3 is 15 residues long. Germline trimming cut 3 bases from V and 3 bases from J; bases unmatched to any gene: 3. Germline values: CDR1 LNHDA, CDR2 SQIVND (reference sequence). Study-wide results and caveats: Clonal expansion, a later analysis showed, was greater in HLA-associated TCR beta chains than in equally common others. Later on, an analysis tied about 17,000 TCR beta sequences to HLA alleles at 0.05 false discovery rate. Researchers counted around 170 TCR beta chains as cytomegalovirus-associated. In a later analysis, CMV-associated beta chains were mostly HLA-associated, it appeared.

This receptor was taken from a woman in her 30s in good health and CMV-seronegative. The chain uses TRBV19 and TRBJ1-5; 9 positions match TRBD1. The sample comprised PBMCs. CDR3 region: CASSIDRGANQPQHF. For the CDR3, the DNA is TGTGCCAGTAGTATTGACAGGGGGGCCAATCAGCCCCAGCATTTT. The whole variable domain, remainder taken from reference TRBV19 and TRBJ1-5, is DGGITQSPKYLFRKEGQNVTLSCEQNLNHDAMYWYRQDPGQGLRLIYYSQIVNDFQKGDIAEGYSVSREKKESFPLTVTSAQKNPTAFYLCASSIDRGANQPQHFGDGTRLSIL.